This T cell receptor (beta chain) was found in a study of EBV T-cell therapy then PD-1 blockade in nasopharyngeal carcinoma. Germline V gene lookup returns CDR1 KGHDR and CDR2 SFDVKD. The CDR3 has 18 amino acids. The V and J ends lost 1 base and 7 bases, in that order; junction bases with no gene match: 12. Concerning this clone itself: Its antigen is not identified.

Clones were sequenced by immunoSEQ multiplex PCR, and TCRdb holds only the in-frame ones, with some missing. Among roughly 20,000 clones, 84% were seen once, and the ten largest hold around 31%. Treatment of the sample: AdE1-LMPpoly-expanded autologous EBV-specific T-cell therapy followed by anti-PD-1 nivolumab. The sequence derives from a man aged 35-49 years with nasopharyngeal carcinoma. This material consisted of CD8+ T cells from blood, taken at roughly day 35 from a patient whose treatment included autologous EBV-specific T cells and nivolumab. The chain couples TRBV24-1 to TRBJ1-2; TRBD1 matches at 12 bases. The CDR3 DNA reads TGTGCCACCAGTGATTTCGACGGGACAGGGGGCGCTAAAGGTGGCTACACCTTC. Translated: CATSDFDGTGGAKGGYTF.